The clone carrying this TCR beta chain was counted at least ten times. Its antigen is unknown. The data derive from a study of Graves' ophthalmopathy and Graves' hyperthyroidism. Study-wide context: Peripheral blood was collected at initial diagnosis, before any treatment.

Study findings and constraints: Separation of ophthalmopathy from stable hyperthyroidism was achieved by a 13-signature model, at about 91% sensitivity and roughly 80% specificity.

Germline assignment: CDR1 MNHNS and CDR2 SASEGT. With V trimmed by 9 bases and J by 0 bases, 4 bases remained unmatched. The length of the CDR3 is 13 residues. Amplified TCR beta CDR3 regions were obtained using RNA transcripts as template. HTBI primers served in a first-round RT-PCR, which a second-round multiplex PCR followed. MiXCR, run by TCRdb on the multiplex PCR reads, gives a single entry per CDR3 protein. The repertoire holds just over 400,000 distinct CDR3 sequences, around a fifth seen once, with roughly 3% in the top ten. The clonotype originates from a woman younger than 35 with stable Graves' hyperthyroidism. The sample was peripheral blood. V gene TRBV6-1 combines with J gene TRBJ2-5, with TRBD1 identical over 7 bases. CDR3 protein: CASTGTDQETQYF. The CDR3 nucleotides read TGTGCCAGTACGGGGACAGACCAAGAGACCCAGTACTTC.